The 7 T cell receptor beta chains below were found in one sample sequenced in a study of spatial heterogeneity in lung cancer. Each CDR3 protein is one row after TCRdb ran MiXCR on the 5' RACE reads. The sample lists around 98,000 distinct CDR3 sequences, approximately 19% occurring once. The sample's time point: blood at routine non-recurrence follow-up after resection. The sample consisted of PBMCs, taken at follow-up. The receptors were sampled from a male donor with early-stage non-small cell lung cancer.

This clonotype was observed a handful of times. This sequence joins TRBV9 and TRBJ2-1; no firm D call. Per germline, CDR1 SGDLS and CDR2 YYNGEE. The CDR3 contains 16 residues. V was shortened by 0 bases and J by 0 bases, with 10 bases between the two germline ends. The CDR3 here is CASSVGPESSYNEQFF. The CDR3 bases are TGTGCCAGCAGCGTAGGTCCGGAGAGCTCCTACAATGAGCAGTTCTTC.

The chain uses TRBV3-1 and TRBJ2-1; D could derive from TRBD1 or TRBD2 (6 bases each). Germline V gives CDR1 LGHDT, CDR2 YNNKEL (reference sequence). Trimming removed 1 base from V and 6 bases from J, with 19 bases in between. This CDR3 has 17 residues. Here the CDR3 reads CASSQGRGTHQINEQFF. CDR3 in DNA: TGTGCCAGCAGCCAAGGACGCGGGACACACCAAATCAATGAGCAGTTCTTC.

The J gene is TRBJ1-2, the V gene TRBV30, with D perhaps TRBD1 (5 bases). CDR3 length: 16 residues. Germline V lookup: CDR1 GTSNPN, CDR2 SVGIG (reference sequence). V was pared by 2 bases and J by 4 bases, with 20 bases between. The CDR3 DNA reads as TGTGCCTGGAGTTCAGACACCCGGGACGGCTCCTATGGCTACACCTTC. It specifies CAWSSDTRDGSYGYTF. Full variable domain (outside the CDR3, taken from reference TRBV30 and TRBJ1-2): SQTIHQWPATLVQPVGSPLSLECTVEGTSNPNLYWYRQAAGRGLQLLFYSVGIGQISSEVPQNLSASRPQDRQFILSSKKLLLSDSGFYLCAWSSDTRDGSYGYTFGSGTRLTVV.

As for this clonotype: Relative to the germline gene, one junction end is altered; a read error may explain this. The V gene is TRBV25-1, the J gene TRBJ2-1, with D unclear. This CDR3 spans 11 amino acids. CDR1 and CDR2 (germline): MGHDK, SYGVNS. CDR3 nucleotide sequence: TGTGCCAGCAGTGAAGGTGGCTCCCATTCGTTC. Translation gives CASSEGGSHSF. The full variable domain, rest sourced from reference TRBV25-1 and TRBJ2-1, is EADIYQTPRYLVIGTGKKITLECSQTMGHDKMYWYQQDPGMELHLIHYSYGVNSTEKGDLSSESTVSRIRTEHFPLTLESARPSHTSQYLCASSEGGSHSFGPGTRLTVL.

V and J are TRBV24-1 and TRBJ2-5; the D gene is possibly TRBD1 (6 bases). V dropped 5 bases and J dropped 1 base, with 10 bases sitting between them. The CDR3 covers 14 residues. Germline-derived CDR1 and CDR2 are KGHDR and SFDVKD. The CDR3 region is CATSGTGRQETQYF. CDR3 nucleotides: TGTGCCACCAGTGGTACAGGGCGCCAAGAGACCCAGTACTTC.

This clonotype was recorded a few times. The chain has TRBV20-1 and TRBJ1-2; perhaps TRBD1 as D (6 bases). CDR1 DFQATT and CDR2 SNEGSKA come from the germline V gene (reference sequence). V was trimmed by 3 bases and J by 4 bases, leaving 15 bases between them. This CDR3 has 14 residues. CDR3 nucleotide sequence: TGCAGTGCTAGTATCAGGGGCGCTGGCTATGGCTACACCTTC. Translation gives CSASIRGAGYGYTF.

Many counts were recorded for this clonotype. The chain has TRBV20-1 and TRBJ1-6; the match to TRBD1 covers 8 bases. The CDR3 totals 14 residues. Germline V gene data show CDR1 as DFQATT and CDR2 as SNEGSKA (reference sequence). V gave up 5 bases and J gave up 7 bases; unmatched junction bases: 7. The CDR3 nucleotides read TGCAGTGCTCGCCGGGACAGGAGAAATTCACCCCTCCACTTT. It yields the protein CSARRDRRNSPLHF.